These 8 T cell receptor beta chains originate from one sample sequenced in a study of blood T cell repertoires in COVID-19. Using immunoSEQ multiplex PCR, the repertoire was profiled, and TCRdb retains in-frame clones only, with some absent. The table shows 250,000 to 300,000 clones, with 81% occurring only once. Sequencing was carried out using peripheral blood. The receptors here all came from a woman aged 60-75 years with active or convalescent COVID-19.

This sequence joins TRBV12-5 and TRBJ1-3; TRBD1 might be the D (6 bases). The V gene lost 1 base and the J gene lost 3 bases, with 7 bases spanning the gap. Germline-derived CDR1 and CDR2 are LGHNT and FRNRAP. The CDR3 runs to 14 residues. CDR3 sequence reads: CASGLGGLGNTIYF. CDR3 DNA: TGTGCTAGTGGTTTGGGGGGGCTTGGAAACACCATATATTTT.

The V call is TRBV19, the J call TRBJ2-3; the D is unclear. CDR3 size: 12 residues. CDR1 is LNHDA, CDR2 SQIVND, per germline (reference sequence). V lost 10 bases and J lost 6, with 14 bases in between. This chain's CDR3 is CATQTIGDTQYF. The CDR3 coding sequence is TGTGCCACCCAGACGATCGGGGATACGCAGTATTTT.

Concerning this clone: This specimen includes other DNA sequences encoding the same CDR3. This sequence joins TRBV9 and TRBJ1-2, with D tentatively TRBD1 (5 bases). Germline V gene sequence: CDR1 SGDLS, CDR2 YYNGEE. The V and J ends lost 0 bases and 2 bases respectively, with 5 bases between them. The CDR3 loop spans 13 amino acids. The CDR3 loop reads CASSVGGNYGYTF. The CDR3 nucleotides are TGTGCCAGCAGCGTAGGGGGCAACTATGGCTACACCTTC.

This clone has only one observation. The rearrangement uses TRBV19 and TRBJ1-1, with D maybe TRBD1 (5 bases). Trimming pared 1 base from V and 1 base from J, leaving 13 bases between. The CDR3 sequence is 16 residues long. Germline V lookup: CDR1 LNHDA, CDR2 SQIVND (reference sequence). DNA for the CDR3: TGTGCCAGTAGTATAGGGGGTCAAAGGGGGAACACTGAAGCTTTCTTT. This codes for CASSIGGQRGNTEAFF. The full variable domain, in which reference TRBV19 and TRBJ1-1 provide the parts outside the CDR3, is DGGITQSPKYLFRKEGQNVTLSCEQNLNHDAMYWYRQDPGQGLRLIYYSQIVNDFQKGDIAEGYSVSREKKESFPLTVTSAQKNPTAFYLCASSIGGQRGNTEAFFGQGTRLTVV.

Here the CDR3 DNA reads TGTGCCAGCAGTTCTTCCGTCACTAGCGGGGGACTCCATTACGAGCAGTACTTC. This gives the protein CASSSSVTSGGLHYEQYF. The chain employs TRBV27 and TRBJ2-7, with 11 bases aligning to TRBD2. The CDR3 spans 18 residues. Germline V gene lookup returns CDR1 MNHEY and CDR2 SMNVEV (reference sequence). Trimming removed 4 bases from V and 4 bases from J; junction bases left unmatched: 15.

This clone was detected many times. The J gene is TRBJ2-1, the V gene TRBV30, with 10 bases identical to TRBD2. Germline V gene data show CDR1 as GTSNPN and CDR2 as SVGIG (reference sequence). The CDR3 is 15 residues long. Trimming at V came to 2 bases and at J to 6 bases, leaving 7 bases not matched to a gene. CDR3 sequence reads: CAWSRLASGGNEQFF. The CDR3 DNA reads TGTGCCTGGAGTAGATTGGCTAGCGGGGGCAATGAGCAGTTCTTC.

This clone was counted a few times. V and J are TRBV10-2 and TRBJ1-5, with 12 bases that match TRBD1. V was pared by 6 bases and J by 4 bases, with 1 base of the junction left unmatched. Per the germline V gene, CDR1 is WSHSY and CDR2 is SAAADI. The CDR3 loop spans 14 amino acids. CDR3 in amino acids: CASRGQGANQPQHF. The CDR3 bases are TGCGCCAGCAGGGGACAGGGGGCAAATCAGCCCCAGCATTTT.

This clone was counted once. This rearrangement joins TRBV24-1 to TRBJ2-7; a possible D gene is TRBD1 (6 bases). This CDR3 spans 15 amino acids. Germline V gene sequence: CDR1 KGHDR, CDR2 SFDVKD. Trimming stripped 5 bases from V and 2 bases from J, with 15 bases between. CDR3 nucleotides: TGTGCCACCAGTGTTCAGGGGCGACTCCCCTACGAGCAGTACTTC. Its protein is CATSVQGRLPYEQYF.